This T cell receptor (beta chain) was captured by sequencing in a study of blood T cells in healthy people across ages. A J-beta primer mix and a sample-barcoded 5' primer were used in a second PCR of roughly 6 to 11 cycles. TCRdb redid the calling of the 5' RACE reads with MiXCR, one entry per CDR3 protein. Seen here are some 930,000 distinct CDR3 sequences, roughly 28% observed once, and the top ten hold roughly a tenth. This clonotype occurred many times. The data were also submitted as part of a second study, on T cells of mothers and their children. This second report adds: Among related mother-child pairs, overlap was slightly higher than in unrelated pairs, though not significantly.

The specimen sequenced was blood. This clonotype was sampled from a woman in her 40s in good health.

The CDR3 DNA is TGCGCCAGCAGCGTGACTCCGGGGAGGTCCTACGAGCAGTACTTC. Its translation: CASSVTPGRSYEQYF. This chain uses TRBV5-1 with TRBJ2-7, with D possibly matching TRBD2 (6 bases). V lost 4 bases and J lost 1, with 15 bases in between. The CDR3 length is 15 residues. Germline V CDR1 and CDR2: SGHRS, YFSETQ.